Each of the 13 T cell receptor beta chains below was sequenced from the same sample in a study of CD8+ T cells in alopecia areata. As the sequencing template, cDNA was produced by extracting RNA and reverse transcribing it. The assay was immunoSEQ multiplex PCR, and TCRdb's table has in-frame clones only and misses some. The sample records roughly 120,000 clones, roughly two thirds being singletons. Material: CD4+ T cells sorted from blood. These receptors originate from a human donor in good health.

For the CDR3, the DNA is TGTGCCAGCAGCTTAGAACTTTACAATGAGCAGTTCTTC. This gives the protein CASSLELYNEQFF. V gene TRBV11-3 combines with J gene TRBJ2-1, with D hard to call. The CDR3 runs 13 residues. Germline loops: CDR1 SGHNT, CDR2 YENEEA. Trimming took 0 bases from V and 4 from J, leaving 4 bases between them.

The chain joins TRBV11-2 to TRBJ1-1; D is uncertain. The CDR3 runs to 15 residues. Germline V gene data show CDR1 as SGHAT and CDR2 as FQNNGV. The V and J ends lost 1 base and 0 bases respectively, with 9 bases between them. CDR3 region: CASSLVTRMNTEAFF. The DNA of the CDR3 is TGTGCCAGCAGCTTAGTAACACGGATGAACACTGAAGCTTTCTTT. Filled out from reference TRBV11-2 and TRBJ1-1, the complete variable domain reads EAGVAQSPRYKIIEKRQSVAFWCNPISGHATLYWYQQILGQGPKLLIQFQNNGVVDDSQLPKDRFSAERLKGVDSTLKIQPAKLEDSAVYLCASSLVTRMNTEAFFGQGTRLTVV.

The V and J genes are TRBV19 and TRBJ2-1, with 9 bases matching TRBD2. The germline V gene has CDR1 LNHDA and CDR2 SQIVND (reference sequence). Germline trimming cut 2 bases from V and 4 bases from J; bases unmatched to any gene: 12. The CDR3 spans 18 residues. The CDR3 region is CASSIKGSGGRTYNEQFF. CDR3 nucleotides: TGTGCCAGTAGTATAAAAGGTAGCGGGGGCAGGACTTACAATGAGCAGTTCTTC. Based on the CDR3 plus reference TRBV19 and TRBJ2-1, the full variable domain is DGGITQSPKYLFRKEGQNVTLSCEQNLNHDAMYWYRQDPGQGLRLIYYSQIVNDFQKGDIAEGYSVSREKKESFPLTVTSAQKNPTAFYLCASSIKGSGGRTYNEQFFGPGTRLTVL.

The chain is built from TRBV30 and TRBJ2-3; TRBD2 agrees at 11 bases. The germline gives CDR1 GTSNPN, CDR2 SVGIG (reference sequence). CDR3 length: 15 residues. V lost 6 bases, J lost 2 bases, and 7 bases stayed unmatched. CDR3 nucleotides: TGTGCCTGTCCACTAGCGGGGGCCTCCACAGATACGCAGTATTTT. Protein sequence: CACPLAGASTDTQYF.

V and J are TRBV5-4 and TRBJ1-1; no clear D gene. V lost 4 bases, J lost 7 bases, and 14 bases lay in between. Germline V gene data show CDR1 as SGHNT and CDR2 as YYREEE (reference sequence). The CDR3 length is 13 residues. CDR3 sequence reads: CASSQDLNGEAFF. The CDR3 DNA reads TGTGCCAGCAGCCAGGACCTTAACGGTGAAGCTTTCTTT. Supplemented by reference TRBV5-4 and TRBJ1-1, the full variable domain reads ETGVTQSPTHLIKTRGQQVTLRCSSQSGHNTVSWYQQALGQGPQFIFQYYREEENGRGNFPPRFSGLQFPNYSSELNVNALELDDSALYLCASSQDLNGEAFFGQGTRLTVV.

The chain combines TRBV25-1 with TRBJ2-5; TRBD1 agrees at 12 bases. The germline V gene has CDR1 MGHDK and CDR2 SYGVNS. The junction had 7 bases not matched to a gene; V was cut back by 7 bases and J by 4 bases. CDR3 length equals 15 residues. The CDR3 spells CASTGDRGPGETQYF. The CDR3 DNA is TGTGCCAGCACGGGGGACAGGGGGCCAGGAGAGACCCAGTACTTC.

The CDR3 spells CSAMTDYGYTF. In DNA form, the CDR3 reads TGCAGCGCAATGACGGACTATGGCTACACCTTC. This chain connects TRBV29-1 to TRBJ1-2; no clear D gene. The CDR3 length is 11 residues. Trimming cost V 7 bases and J 3 bases, with 9 bases left between them. Germline CDR1 SQVTM, CDR2 ANQGSEA.

The V call is TRBV29-1, the J call TRBJ2-3; 11 nucleotides match TRBD2. Trimming at V came to 4 bases and at J to 4 bases, leaving 7 bases not matched to a gene. Germline V lookup: CDR1 SQVTM, CDR2 ANQGSEA. The CDR3 sequence is 15 residues long. The chain's CDR3 is CSVGTSGYPPDTQYF. CDR3 coding DNA: TGCAGCGTTGGGACTAGCGGGTATCCGCCAGATACGCAGTATTTT.

The CDR3 DNA follows: TGTGCCAGCAGCTTGGGACAGGGATTTGGCTACACCTTC. Encoded protein: CASSLGQGFGYTF. The chain employs TRBV5-6 and TRBJ1-2, with TRBD1 matching 7 bases. With 0 bases clipped from V and 7 bases from J, the junction kept 3 bases outside the gene matches. CDR1 and CDR2 (germline): SGHDT, YYEEEE. The CDR3 length is 13 residues. Full variable domain (missing parts from reference TRBV5-6 and TRBJ1-2): DAGVTQSPTHLIKTRGQQVTLRCSPKSGHDTVSWYQQALGQGPQFIFQYYEEEERQRGNFPDRFSGHQFPNYSSELNVNALLLGDSALYLCASSLGQGFGYTFGSGTRLTVV.

V gene TRBV7-9 combines with J gene TRBJ1-2, with a tentative D call TRBD1 (6 bases). Trimming took 1 base from V and 8 from J, leaving 14 bases between them. Germline-derived CDR1 and CDR2 are SEHNR and FQNEAQ (reference sequence). The CDR3 is 14 residues long. CDR3 loop: CASSLDRDYVGYTF. CDR3 DNA sequence: TGTGCCAGCAGCTTAGACAGGGACTACGTGGGCTACACCTTC.

This chain links TRBV29-1 with TRBJ1-2; weak D call: TRBD1 (6 bases). The V end was cut by 0 bases, the J end by 5 bases, with 16 bases between. This CDR3 spans 15 amino acids. Germline CDR1 and CDR2: SQVTM and ANQGSEA. The CDR3 DNA is TGCAGCGTTGAAGATCGGGTCAGGGGTTGGTATGGCTACACCTTC. It translates to CSVEDRVRGWYGYTF.

The gene calls are TRBV29-1 and TRBJ2-2, with D perhaps TRBD1 (6 bases). V was trimmed by 5 bases and J by 1 base, leaving 11 bases between them. Germline assignment: CDR1 SQVTM and CDR2 ANQGSEA. The CDR3 contains 14 residues. CDR3 in DNA: TGCAGCGTTTTGGGACACGGGAACACCGGGGAGCTGTTTTTT. Its translation is CSVLGHGNTGELFF.

This CDR3 is CASSQTDRDSEAFF. In DNA, the CDR3 is TGTGCCAGCAGCCAAACGGACAGGGACTCTGAAGCTTTCTTT. V gene TRBV4-2 combines with J gene TRBJ1-1; TRBD1 aligns across 8 bases. Germline assignment: CDR1 LGHNA and CDR2 YNFKEQ. This CDR3 has 14 residues. V trimming: 2 bases; J trimming: 6 bases; junction bases outside the gene matches: 5.